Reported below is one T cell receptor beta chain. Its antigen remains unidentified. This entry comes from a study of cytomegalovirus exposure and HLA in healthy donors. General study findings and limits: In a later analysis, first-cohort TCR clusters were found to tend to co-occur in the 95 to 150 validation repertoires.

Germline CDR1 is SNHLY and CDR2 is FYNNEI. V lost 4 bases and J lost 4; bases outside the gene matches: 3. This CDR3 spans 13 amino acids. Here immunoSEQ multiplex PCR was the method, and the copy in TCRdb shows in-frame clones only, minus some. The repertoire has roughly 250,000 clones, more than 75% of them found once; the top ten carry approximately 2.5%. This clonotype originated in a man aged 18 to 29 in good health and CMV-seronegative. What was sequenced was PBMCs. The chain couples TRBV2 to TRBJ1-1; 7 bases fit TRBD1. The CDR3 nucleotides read TGTGCCAGCAGTGCGGGACAGCTCACTGAAGCTTTCTTT. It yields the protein CASSAGQLTEAFF.